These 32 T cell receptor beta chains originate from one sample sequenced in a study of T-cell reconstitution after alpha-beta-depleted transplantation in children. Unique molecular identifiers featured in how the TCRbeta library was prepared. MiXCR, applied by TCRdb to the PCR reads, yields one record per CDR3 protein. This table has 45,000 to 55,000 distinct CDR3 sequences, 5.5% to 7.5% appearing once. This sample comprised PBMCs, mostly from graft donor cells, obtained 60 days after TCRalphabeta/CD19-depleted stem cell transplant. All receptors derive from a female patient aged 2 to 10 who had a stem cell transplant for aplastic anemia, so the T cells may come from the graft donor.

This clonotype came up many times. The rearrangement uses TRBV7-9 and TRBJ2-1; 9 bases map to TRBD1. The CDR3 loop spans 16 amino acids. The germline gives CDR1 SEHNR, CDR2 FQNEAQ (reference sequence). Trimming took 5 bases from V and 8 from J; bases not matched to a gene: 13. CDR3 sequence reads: CASSRGPTGGGDEQFF. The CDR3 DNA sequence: TGTGCCAGCAGCCGAGGGCCGACAGGGGGAGGAGATGAGCAGTTCTTC.

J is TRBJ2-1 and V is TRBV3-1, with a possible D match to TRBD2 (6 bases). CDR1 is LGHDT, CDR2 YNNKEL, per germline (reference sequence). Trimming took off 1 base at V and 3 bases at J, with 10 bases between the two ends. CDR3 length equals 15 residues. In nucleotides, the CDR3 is TGTGCCAGCAGCCAAGGGCGGGGATTCTACAATGAGCAGTTCTTC. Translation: CASSQGRGFYNEQFF.

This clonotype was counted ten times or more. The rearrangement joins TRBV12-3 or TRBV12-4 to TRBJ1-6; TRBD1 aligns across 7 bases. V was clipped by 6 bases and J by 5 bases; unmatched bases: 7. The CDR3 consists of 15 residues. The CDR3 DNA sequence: TGTGCCAGCAGGCAGACAGGGAGCGATAATTCACCCCTCCACTTT. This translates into CASRQTGSDNSPLHF.

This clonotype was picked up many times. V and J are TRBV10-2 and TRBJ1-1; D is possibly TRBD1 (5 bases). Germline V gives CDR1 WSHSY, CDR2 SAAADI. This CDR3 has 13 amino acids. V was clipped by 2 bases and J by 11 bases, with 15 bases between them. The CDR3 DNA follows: TGCGCCAGCAGTGAGACGGACACAGCATGGGCTTTCTTT. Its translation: CASSETDTAWAFF.

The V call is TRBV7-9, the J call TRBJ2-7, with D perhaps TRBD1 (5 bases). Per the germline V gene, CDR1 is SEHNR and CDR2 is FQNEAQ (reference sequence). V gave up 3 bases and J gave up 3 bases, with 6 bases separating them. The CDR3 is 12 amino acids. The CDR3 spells CASSFQGYEQYF. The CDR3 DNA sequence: TGTGCCAGCAGCTTTCAGGGCTACGAGCAGTACTTC.

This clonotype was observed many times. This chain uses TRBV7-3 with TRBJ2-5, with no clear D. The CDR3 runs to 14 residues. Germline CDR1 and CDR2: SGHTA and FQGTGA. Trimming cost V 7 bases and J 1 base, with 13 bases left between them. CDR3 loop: CASTINTLQETQYF. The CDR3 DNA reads TGTGCCAGCACCATAAACACCCTCCAAGAGACCCAGTACTTC. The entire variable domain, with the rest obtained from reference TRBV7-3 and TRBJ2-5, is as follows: GAGVSQTPSNKVTEKGKYVELRCDPISGHTALYWYRQSLGQGPEFLIYFQGTGAADDSGLPNDRFFAVRPEGSVSTLKIQRTERGDSAVYLCASTINTLQETQYFGPGTRLLVL.

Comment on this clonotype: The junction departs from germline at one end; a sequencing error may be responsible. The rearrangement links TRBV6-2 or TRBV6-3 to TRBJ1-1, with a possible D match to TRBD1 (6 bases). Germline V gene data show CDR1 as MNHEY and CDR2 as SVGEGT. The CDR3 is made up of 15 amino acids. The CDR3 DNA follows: TGTGCCACCAGTCTCTATAGACAGGCATCGACTGAAGCTTTCTTT. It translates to CATSLYRQASTEAFF.

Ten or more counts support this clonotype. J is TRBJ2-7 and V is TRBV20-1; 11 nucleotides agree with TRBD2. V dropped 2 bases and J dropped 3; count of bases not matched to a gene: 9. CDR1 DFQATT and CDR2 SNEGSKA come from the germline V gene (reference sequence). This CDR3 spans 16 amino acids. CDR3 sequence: CSARWVAGGLIYEQYF. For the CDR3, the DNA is TGCAGTGCTAGATGGGTAGCGGGAGGGTTGATCTACGAGCAGTACTTC.

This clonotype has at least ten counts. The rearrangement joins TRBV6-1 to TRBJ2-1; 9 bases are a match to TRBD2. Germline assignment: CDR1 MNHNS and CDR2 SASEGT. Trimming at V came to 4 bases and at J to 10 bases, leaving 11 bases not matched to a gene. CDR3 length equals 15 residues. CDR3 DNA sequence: TGTGCCAGCAGTGCAGGAGGACTAGCGTACAGCGAGCAGTTCTTC. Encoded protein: CASSAGGLAYSEQFF.

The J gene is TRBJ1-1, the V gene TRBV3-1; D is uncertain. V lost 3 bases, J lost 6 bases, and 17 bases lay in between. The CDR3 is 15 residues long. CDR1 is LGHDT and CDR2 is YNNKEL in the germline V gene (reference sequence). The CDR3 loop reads CASSQSWYRDSEAFF. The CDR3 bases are TGTGCCAGCAGCCAGTCTTGGTACCGGGATTCTGAAGCTTTCTTT.

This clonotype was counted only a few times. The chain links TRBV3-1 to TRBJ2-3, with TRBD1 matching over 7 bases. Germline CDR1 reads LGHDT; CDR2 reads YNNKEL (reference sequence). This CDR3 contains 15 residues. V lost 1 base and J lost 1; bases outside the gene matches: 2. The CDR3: CASSQGQGGTDTQYF. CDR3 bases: TGTGCCAGCAGCCAAGGTCAGGGGGGCACAGATACGCAGTATTTT.

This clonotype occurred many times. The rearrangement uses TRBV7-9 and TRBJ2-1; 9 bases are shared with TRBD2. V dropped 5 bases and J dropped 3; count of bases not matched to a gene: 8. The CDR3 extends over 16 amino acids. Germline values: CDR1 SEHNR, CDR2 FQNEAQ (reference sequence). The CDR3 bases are TGTGCCAGCAGCCTAAGGACTAGCGCCTACTACAATGAGCAGTTCTTC. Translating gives CASSLRTSAYYNEQFF.

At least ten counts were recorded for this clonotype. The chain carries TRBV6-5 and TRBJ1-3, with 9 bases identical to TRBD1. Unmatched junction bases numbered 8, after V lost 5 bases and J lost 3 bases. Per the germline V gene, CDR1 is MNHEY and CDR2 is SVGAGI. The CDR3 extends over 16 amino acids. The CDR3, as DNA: TGTGCCAGCAGTACCGCCGGGACAGGGAGTGGAAACACCATATATTTT. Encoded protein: CASSTAGTGSGNTIYF.

CDR3 in DNA: TGTGCCAGCAGCTTAAATTCCCTAGCGGGGGGCGGGCGGACGTTCTTC. This gives the protein CASSLNSLAGGGRTFF. The chain combines TRBV7-3 with TRBJ2-1, with 11 bases fitting TRBD2. Germline CDR1 is SGHTA and CDR2 is FQGTGA. The CDR3 is made up of 16 amino acids. J lost 15 bases, V lost 1 base, and 14 bases had no gene match.

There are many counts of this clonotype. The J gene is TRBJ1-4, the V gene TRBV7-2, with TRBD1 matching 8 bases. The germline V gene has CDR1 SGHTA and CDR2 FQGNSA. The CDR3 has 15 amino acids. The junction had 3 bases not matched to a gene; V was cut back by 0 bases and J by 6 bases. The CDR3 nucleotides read TGTGCCAGCAGCTTAGCCGGGACAGGTCATGAAAAACTGTTTTTT. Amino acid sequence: CASSLAGTGHEKLFF.

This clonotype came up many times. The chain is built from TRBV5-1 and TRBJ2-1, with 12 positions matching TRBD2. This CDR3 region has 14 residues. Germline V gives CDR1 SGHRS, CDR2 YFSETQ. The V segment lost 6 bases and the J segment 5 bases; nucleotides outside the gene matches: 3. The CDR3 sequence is CASTRLAGDNEQFF. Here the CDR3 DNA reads TGCGCCAGCACTCGACTAGCGGGGGACAATGAGCAGTTCTTC.

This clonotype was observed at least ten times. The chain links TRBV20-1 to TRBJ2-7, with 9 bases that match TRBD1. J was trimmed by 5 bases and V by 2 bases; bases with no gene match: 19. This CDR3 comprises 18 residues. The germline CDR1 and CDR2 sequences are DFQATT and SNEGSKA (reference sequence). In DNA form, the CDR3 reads TGCAGTGCTAGACTGACTCTTGCGCCGGGACAGGGTCCCCACGAGCAGTACTTC. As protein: CSARLTLAPGQGPHEQYF.

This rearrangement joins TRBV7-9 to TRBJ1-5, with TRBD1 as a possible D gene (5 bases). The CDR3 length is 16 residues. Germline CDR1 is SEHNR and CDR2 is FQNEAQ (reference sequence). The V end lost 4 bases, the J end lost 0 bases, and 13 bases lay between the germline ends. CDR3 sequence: CASSSGGGHSNQPQHF. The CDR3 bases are TGTGCCAGCAGCTCCGGCGGGGGTCATAGCAATCAGCCCCAGCATTTT.

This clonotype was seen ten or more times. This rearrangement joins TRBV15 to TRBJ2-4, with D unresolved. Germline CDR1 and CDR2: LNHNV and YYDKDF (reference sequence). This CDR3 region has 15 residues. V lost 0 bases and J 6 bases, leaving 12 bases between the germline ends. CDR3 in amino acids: CATSRDLVEVNIQYF. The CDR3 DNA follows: TGTGCCACCAGCAGAGATCTGGTAGAAGTAAACATTCAGTACTTC. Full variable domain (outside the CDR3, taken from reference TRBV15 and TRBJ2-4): DAMVIQNPRYQVTQFGKPVTLSCSQTLNHNVMYWYQQKSSQAPKLLFHYYDKDFNNEADTPDNFQSRRPNTSFCFLDIRSPGLGDTAMYLCATSRDLVEVNIQYFGAGTRLSVL.

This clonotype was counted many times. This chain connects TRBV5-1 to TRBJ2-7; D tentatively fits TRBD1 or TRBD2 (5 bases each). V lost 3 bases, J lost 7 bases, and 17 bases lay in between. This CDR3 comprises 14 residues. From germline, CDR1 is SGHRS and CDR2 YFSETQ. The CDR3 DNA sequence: TGCGCCAGCAGCTCCGGGACCCAGCTGGGAGAGCAGTACTTC. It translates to CASSSGTQLGEQYF.

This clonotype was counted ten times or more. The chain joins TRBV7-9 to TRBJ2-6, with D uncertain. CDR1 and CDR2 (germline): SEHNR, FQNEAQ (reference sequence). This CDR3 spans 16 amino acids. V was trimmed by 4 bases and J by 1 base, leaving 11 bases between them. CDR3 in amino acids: CASSSGLRSGANVLTF. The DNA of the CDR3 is TGTGCCAGCAGCTCCGGTTTGAGGTCTGGGGCCAACGTCCTGACTTTC. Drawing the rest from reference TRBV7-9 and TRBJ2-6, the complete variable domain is DTGVSQNPRHKITKRGQNVTFRCDPISEHNRLYWYRQTLGQGPEFLTYFQNEAQLEKSRLLSDRFSAERPKGSFSTLEIQRTEQGDSAMYLCASSSGLRSGANVLTFGAGSRLTVL.

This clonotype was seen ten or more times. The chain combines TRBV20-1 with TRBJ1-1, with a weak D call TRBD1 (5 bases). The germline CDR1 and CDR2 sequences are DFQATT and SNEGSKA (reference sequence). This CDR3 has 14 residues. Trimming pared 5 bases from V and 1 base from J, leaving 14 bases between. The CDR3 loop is CSAGPQGRNTEAFF. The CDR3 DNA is TGCAGTGCTGGGCCGCAGGGACGGAACACTGAAGCTTTCTTT.

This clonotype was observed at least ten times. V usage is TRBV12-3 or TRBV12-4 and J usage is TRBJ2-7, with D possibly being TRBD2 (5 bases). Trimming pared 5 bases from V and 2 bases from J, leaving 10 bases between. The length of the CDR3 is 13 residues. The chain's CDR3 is CASSRGPTYEQYF. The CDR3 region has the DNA TGTGCCAGCAGTCGGGGTCCCACCTACGAGCAGTACTTC.

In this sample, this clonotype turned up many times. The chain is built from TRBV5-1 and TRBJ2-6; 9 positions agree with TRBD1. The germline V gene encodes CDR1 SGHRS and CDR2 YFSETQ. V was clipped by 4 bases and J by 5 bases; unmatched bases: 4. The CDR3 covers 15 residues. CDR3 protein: CASSGGTGWANVLTF. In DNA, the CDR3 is TGCGCCAGCAGCGGAGGGACAGGGTGGGCCAACGTCCTGACTTTC.

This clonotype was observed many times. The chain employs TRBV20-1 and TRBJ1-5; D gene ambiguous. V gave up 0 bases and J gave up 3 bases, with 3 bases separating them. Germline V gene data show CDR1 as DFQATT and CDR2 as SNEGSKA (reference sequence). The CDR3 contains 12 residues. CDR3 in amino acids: CSARENNQPQHF. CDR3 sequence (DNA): TGCAGTGCTAGAGAGAACAATCAGCCCCAGCATTTT.

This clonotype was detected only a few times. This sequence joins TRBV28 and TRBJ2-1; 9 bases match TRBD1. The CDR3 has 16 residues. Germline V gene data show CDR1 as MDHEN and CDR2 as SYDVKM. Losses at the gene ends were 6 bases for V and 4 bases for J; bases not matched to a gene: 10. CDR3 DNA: TGTGCCAGCAGCCCCCCGGGACAGGGTCTATACAATGAGCAGTTCTTC. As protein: CASSPPGQGLYNEQFF. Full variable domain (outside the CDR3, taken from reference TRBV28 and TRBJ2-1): DVKVTQSSRYLVKRTGEKVFLECVQDMDHENMFWYRQDPGLGLRLIYFSYDVKMKEKGDIPEGYSVSREKKERFSLILESASTNQTSMYLCASSPPGQGLYNEQFFGPGTRLTVL.

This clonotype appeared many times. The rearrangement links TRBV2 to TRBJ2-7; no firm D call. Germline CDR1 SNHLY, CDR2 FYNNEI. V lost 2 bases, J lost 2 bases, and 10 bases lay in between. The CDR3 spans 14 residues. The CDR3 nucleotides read TGTGCCAGCAGTGAACGGACGGCCACCTACGAGCAGTACTTC. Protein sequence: CASSERTATYEQYF.

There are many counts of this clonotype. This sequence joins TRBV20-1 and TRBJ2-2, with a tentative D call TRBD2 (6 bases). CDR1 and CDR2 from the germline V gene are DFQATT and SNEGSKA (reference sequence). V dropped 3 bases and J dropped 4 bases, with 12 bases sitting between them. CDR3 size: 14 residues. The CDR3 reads CSARRDRLTGELFF. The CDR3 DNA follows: TGCAGTGCTAGGCGGGACCGTCTCACCGGGGAGCTGTTTTTT.

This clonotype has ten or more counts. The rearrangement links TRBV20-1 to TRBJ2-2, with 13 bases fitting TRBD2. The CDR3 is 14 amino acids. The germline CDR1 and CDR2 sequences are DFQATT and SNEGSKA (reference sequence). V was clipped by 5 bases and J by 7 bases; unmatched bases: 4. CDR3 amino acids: CSARLAGGVGELFF. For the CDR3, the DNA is TGCAGTGCTCGACTAGCGGGAGGCGTCGGGGAGCTGTTTTTT.

The CDR3 sequence: CASSNRTFVVGSPLHF. CDR3 DNA: TGTGCCAGCAGTAATCGGACCTTTGTGGTTGGATCACCCCTCCACTTT. The rearrangement uses TRBV27 and TRBJ1-6; D gene unclear. The CDR3 consists of 16 residues. Trimming left V 5 bases short and J 10 bases short, with 21 bases between. In germline, CDR1 is MNHEY, CDR2 SMNVEV (reference sequence).

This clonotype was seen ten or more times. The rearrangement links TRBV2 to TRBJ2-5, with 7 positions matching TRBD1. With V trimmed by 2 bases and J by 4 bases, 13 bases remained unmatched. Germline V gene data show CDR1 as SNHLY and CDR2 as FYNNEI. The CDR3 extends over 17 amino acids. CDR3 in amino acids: CASSEKPRQGRGETQYF. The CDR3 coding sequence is TGTGCCAGCAGTGAAAAACCCCGACAGGGTCGGGGAGAGACCCAGTACTTC.

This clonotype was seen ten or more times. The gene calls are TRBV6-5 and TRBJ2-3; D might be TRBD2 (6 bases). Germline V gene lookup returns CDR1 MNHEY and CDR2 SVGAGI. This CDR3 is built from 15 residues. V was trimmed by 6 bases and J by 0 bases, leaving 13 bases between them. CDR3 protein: CASSHPGASTDTQYF. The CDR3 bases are TGTGCCAGCAGCCACCCGGGAGCCAGCACAGATACGCAGTATTTT.